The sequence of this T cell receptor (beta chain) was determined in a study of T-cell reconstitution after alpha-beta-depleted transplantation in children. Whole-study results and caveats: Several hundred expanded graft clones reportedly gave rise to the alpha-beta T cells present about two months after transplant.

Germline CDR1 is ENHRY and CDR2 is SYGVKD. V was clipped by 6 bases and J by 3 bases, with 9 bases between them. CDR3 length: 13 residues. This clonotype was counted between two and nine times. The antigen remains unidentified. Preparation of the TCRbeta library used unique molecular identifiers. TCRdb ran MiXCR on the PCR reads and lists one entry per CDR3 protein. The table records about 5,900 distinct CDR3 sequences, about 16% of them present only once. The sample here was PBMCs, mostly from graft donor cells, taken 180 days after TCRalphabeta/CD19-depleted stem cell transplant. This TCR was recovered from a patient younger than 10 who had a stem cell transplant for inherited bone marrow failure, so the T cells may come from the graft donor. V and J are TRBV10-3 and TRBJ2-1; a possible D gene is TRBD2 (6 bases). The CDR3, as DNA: TGTGCCATCAGCCGGGGGATCTACAATGAGCAGTTCTTC. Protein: CAISRGIYNEQFF.